This T cell receptor beta chain was sequenced during a study of shared clonotypes between healthy human individuals. For the study at large: The donor group consisted of two women and three men, aged 18 to 49. Overall study findings and caveats: Sorted-subset sequencing, rarefaction showed, was incomplete despite large depth.

CD45RA-negative memory and CD45RA+ naive subsets were split from the CD4+ cells. Germline V gene data show CDR1 as SGDLS and CDR2 as YYNGEE. Trimming pared 0 bases from V and 0 bases from J, leaving 5 bases between. There are 14 residues in the CDR3. Original analysis: Junction-only sequences without quality scores were provided by ImmunoSEQ, so filtering was different. Libraries were prepared by immunoSEQ multiplex PCR; TCRdb keeps only in-frame clonotypes and omits some of them. V and J calls and clone size are copied from that table; D and trimming were computed from the DNA. In the table there are about 1.5 million clones, 98% of which are singletons. In regard to this clone: Its antigen is still unknown. Other DNA sequences in the same sample also yield this CDR3.

Sequencing was carried out using naive CD4+ T cells sorted from blood. Sample subset: CD45RA+ positively selected. This chain connects TRBV9 to TRBJ2-3, with unresolved D. This clonotype originated in a man aged 25-40 years in good health. CDR3 coding DNA: TGTGCCAGCAGCGTAGGCAGTAGCACAGATACGCAGTATTTT. Translating gives CASSVGSSTDTQYF.